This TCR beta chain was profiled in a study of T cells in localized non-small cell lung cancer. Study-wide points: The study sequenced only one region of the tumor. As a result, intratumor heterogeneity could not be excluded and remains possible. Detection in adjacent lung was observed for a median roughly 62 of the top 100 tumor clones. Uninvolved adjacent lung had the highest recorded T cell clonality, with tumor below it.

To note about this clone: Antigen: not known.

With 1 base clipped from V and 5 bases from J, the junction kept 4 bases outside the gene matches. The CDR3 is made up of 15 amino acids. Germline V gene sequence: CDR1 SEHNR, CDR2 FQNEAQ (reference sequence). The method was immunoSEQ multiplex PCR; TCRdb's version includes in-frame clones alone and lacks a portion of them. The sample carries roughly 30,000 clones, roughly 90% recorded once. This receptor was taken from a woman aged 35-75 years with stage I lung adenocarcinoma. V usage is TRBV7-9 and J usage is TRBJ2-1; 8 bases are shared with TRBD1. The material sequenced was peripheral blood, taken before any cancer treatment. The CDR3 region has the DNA TGTGCCAGCAGCTTAGGTTGGACAGGGCACAATGAGCAGTTCTTC. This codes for CASSLGWTGHNEQFF.